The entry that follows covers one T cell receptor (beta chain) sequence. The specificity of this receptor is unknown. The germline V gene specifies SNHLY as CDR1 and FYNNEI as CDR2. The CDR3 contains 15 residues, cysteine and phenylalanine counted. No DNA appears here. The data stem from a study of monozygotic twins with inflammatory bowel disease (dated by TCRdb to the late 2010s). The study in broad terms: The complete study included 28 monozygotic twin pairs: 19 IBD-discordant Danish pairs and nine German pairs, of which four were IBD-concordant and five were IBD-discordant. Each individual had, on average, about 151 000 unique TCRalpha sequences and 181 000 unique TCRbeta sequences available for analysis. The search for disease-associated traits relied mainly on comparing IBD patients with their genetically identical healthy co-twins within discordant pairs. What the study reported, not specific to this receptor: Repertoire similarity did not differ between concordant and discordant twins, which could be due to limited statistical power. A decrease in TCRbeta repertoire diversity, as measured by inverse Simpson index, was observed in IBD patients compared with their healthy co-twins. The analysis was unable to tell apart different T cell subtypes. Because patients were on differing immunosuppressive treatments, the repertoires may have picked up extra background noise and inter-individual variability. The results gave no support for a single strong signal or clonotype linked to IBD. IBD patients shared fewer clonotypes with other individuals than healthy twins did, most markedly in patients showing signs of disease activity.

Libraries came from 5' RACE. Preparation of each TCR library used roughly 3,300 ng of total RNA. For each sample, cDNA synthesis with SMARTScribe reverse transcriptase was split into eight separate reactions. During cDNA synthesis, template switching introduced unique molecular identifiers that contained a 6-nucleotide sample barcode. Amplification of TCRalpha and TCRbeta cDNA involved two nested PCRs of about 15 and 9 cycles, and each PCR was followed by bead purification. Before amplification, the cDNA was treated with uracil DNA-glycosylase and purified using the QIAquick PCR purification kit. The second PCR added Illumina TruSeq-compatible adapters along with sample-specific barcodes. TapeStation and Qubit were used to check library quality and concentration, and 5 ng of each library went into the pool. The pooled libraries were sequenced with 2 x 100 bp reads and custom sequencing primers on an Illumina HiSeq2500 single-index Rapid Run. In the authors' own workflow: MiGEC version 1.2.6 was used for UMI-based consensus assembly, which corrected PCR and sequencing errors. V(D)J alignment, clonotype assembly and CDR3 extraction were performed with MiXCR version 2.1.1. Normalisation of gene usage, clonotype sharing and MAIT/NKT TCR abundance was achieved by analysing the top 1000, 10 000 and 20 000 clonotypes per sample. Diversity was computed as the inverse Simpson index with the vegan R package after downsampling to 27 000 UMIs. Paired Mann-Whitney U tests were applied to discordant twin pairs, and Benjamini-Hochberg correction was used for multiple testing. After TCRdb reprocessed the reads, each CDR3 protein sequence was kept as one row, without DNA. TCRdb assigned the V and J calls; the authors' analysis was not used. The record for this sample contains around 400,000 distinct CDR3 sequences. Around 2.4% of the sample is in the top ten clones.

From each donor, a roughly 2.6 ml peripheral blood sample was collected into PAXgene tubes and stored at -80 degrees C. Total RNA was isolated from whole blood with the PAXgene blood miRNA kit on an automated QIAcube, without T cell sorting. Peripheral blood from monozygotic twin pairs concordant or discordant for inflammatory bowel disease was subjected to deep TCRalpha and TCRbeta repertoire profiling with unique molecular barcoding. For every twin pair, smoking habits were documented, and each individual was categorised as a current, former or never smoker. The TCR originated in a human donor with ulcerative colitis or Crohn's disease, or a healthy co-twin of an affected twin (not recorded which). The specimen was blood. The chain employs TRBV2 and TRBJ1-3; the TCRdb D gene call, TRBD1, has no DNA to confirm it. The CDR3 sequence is CASTTAPGSGNTIYF.